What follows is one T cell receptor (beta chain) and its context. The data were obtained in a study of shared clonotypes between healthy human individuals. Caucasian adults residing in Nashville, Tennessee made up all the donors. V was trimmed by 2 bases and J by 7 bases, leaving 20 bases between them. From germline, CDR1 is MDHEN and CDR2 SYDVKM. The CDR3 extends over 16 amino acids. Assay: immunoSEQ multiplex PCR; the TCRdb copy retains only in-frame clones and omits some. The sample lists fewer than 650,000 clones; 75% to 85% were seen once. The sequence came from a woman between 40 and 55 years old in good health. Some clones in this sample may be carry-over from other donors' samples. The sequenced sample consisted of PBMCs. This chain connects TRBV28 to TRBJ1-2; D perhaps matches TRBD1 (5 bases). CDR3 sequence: CASSLGPTGTPGGYTF. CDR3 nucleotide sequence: TGTGCCAGCAGTTTAGGGCCGACCGGGACCCCAGGTGGCTACACCTTC.